Below are 25 T cell receptor beta chains sequenced from a single sample in a study of blood T cell repertoires in COVID-19. Some clones are missing from TCRdb's copy, which holds only in-frame ones; the method was immunoSEQ multiplex PCR. The sample gives approximately 250,000 clones, 86% of which show up once; roughly 6.2% is in the top ten. The source material was peripheral blood. All receptors come from a woman older than 75 with COVID-19, enrolled during active disease.

The chain combines TRBV5-1 with TRBJ2-1; D unclear. The V gene lost 1 base and the J gene lost 1 base, with 6 bases spanning the gap. This CDR3 has 14 amino acids. The germline V gene encodes CDR1 SGHRS and CDR2 YFSETQ. The CDR3 sequence: CASSLSQSYNEQFF. CDR3 DNA: TGCGCCAGCAGCTTGTCCCAATCCTACAATGAGCAGTTCTTC. Full variable domain (missing parts from reference TRBV5-1 and TRBJ2-1): KAGVTQTPRYLIKTRGQQVTLSCSPISGHRSVSWYQQTPGQGLQFLFEYFSETQRNKGNFPGRFSGRQFSNSRSEMNVSTLELGDSALYLCASSLSQSYNEQFFGPGTRLTVL.

This rearrangement joins TRBV19 to TRBJ1-2; D is perhaps TRBD1 (6 bases). The CDR3 spans 12 residues. V was clipped by 6 bases and J by 4 bases, with 9 bases between them. CDR1 and CDR2 (germline): LNHDA, SQIVND (reference sequence). This CDR3 is CASSPGVYGYTF. The DNA of the CDR3 is TGTGCCAGTAGCCCAGGGGTCTATGGCTACACCTTC.

This chain connects TRBV6-6 to TRBJ1-1, with a weak D call TRBD1 (5 bases). Germline V gene data show CDR1 as MNHNY and CDR2 as SVGAGI (reference sequence). The CDR3 sequence is 14 residues long. V was shortened by 6 bases and J by 5 bases, with 16 bases between the two germline ends. CDR3 amino acids: CASSPGGVGTEAFF. CDR3 DNA sequence: TGTGCCAGCAGCCCCGGGGGGGTAGGGACTGAAGCTTTCTTT.

V gene TRBV12-5 combines with J gene TRBJ2-1; 7 positions match TRBD2. V shed 4 bases, J shed 7 bases, and the junction held 13 bases outside the gene matches. The germline V gene encodes CDR1 LGHNT and CDR2 FRNRAP. The CDR3 is 16 amino acids. The CDR3 bases are TGTGCTAGTGGTTGGGGTGTCGGGGGGATTACGAATGAGCAGTTCTTC. Translated, it gives CASGWGVGGITNEQFF.

This chain connects TRBV4-3 to TRBJ2-5, with 8 nucleotides matching TRBD1. This CDR3 has 17 amino acids. Germline loops: CDR1 LGHNA, CDR2 YSLEER. With 0 bases clipped from V and 3 bases from J, the junction kept 9 bases outside the gene matches. The CDR3: CASSQEAAPTGEETQYF. The CDR3 DNA reads as TGCGCCAGCAGCCAAGAGGCCGCCCCGACAGGGGAAGAGACCCAGTACTTC.

The chain has TRBV6-2 or TRBV6-3 and TRBJ2-1, with 8 bases fitting TRBD1. The CDR3 has 13 residues. From germline, CDR1 is MNHEY and CDR2 SVGEGT. J gave up 9 bases and V 4 bases, and 5 bases lay outside the gene matches. The CDR3 region is CASSWGRGLEQFF. For the CDR3, the DNA is TGTGCCAGCAGTTGGGGCAGGGGGCTTGAGCAGTTCTTC.

The rearrangement uses TRBV7-2 and TRBJ2-7; D call uncertain. This CDR3 comprises 14 residues. Germline lookup yields CDR1 SGHTA and CDR2 FQGNSA. Trimming cost V 1 base and J 0 bases, with 7 bases left between them. As DNA, the CDR3 is TGTGCCAGCAGCTTAGTGCGGAGCTCCTACGAGCAGTACTTC. Translating it yields CASSLVRSSYEQYF.

This chain uses TRBV27 with TRBJ2-7; D not certain. V dropped 4 bases and J dropped 6 bases, with 13 bases sitting between them. CDR1 is MNHEY and CDR2 is SMNVEV in the germline V gene (reference sequence). CDR3 length: 13 residues. The CDR3 is CASSSSTVGEQYF. In DNA form, the CDR3 reads TGTGCCAGCAGTTCGTCCACAGTGGGCGAGCAGTACTTC.

The V and J genes are TRBV20-1 and TRBJ1-2; D gene ambiguous. The germline V gene has CDR1 DFQATT and CDR2 SNEGSKA (reference sequence). CDR3 length: 11 amino acids. The ends were cut back, 3 bases at V and 8 bases at J, with 10 bases in the middle. CDR3 protein: CSARPREGYTF. The CDR3 coding sequence is TGCAGTGCTAGGCCGAGGGAGGGCTACACCTTC.

The chain has TRBV5-1 and TRBJ1-2, with 8 bases that match TRBD1. This CDR3 has 14 residues. CDR1 is SGHRS and CDR2 is YFSETQ in the germline V gene. The ends lost 0 bases at V and 8 bases at J; junction bases unmatched: 6. CDR3 in amino acids: CASSLETGVRGYTF. The CDR3, as DNA: TGCGCCAGCAGCTTGGAGACAGGGGTCAGGGGCTACACCTTC.

This clone was observed a single time. This chain uses TRBV5-1 with TRBJ2-3; 7 positions match TRBD2. Germline values: CDR1 SGHRS, CDR2 YFSETQ. The CDR3 is 15 amino acids. With V trimmed by 0 bases and J by 3 bases, 4 bases remained unmatched. The CDR3 sequence is CASSLGSGRTDTQYF. The DNA for the CDR3 is TGCGCCAGCAGCTTGGGTAGCGGGCGGACAGATACGCAGTATTTT.

This chain uses TRBV18 with TRBJ1-5, with 9 bases fitting TRBD1. The CDR3 sequence is 16 residues long. Germline trimming cut 3 bases from V and 3 bases from J; bases unmatched to any gene: 6. The germline CDR1 and CDR2 sequences are KGHSH and LQKENI. The CDR3: CASSPMGQGDNQPQHF. CDR3 bases: TGTGCCAGCTCACCTATGGGACAGGGAGACAATCAGCCCCAGCATTTT.

J is TRBJ2-3 and V is TRBV19; a possible D gene is TRBD2 (5 bases). The V end lost 7 bases, the J end lost 0 bases, and 14 bases lay between the germline ends. The CDR3 totals 15 residues. Germline V gene sequence: CDR1 LNHDA, CDR2 SQIVND (reference sequence). CDR3 nucleotide sequence: TGTGCCAGTACTCCCGGGATTCGAAGCACAGATACGCAGTATTTT. This translates into CASTPGIRSTDTQYF. The full variable domain, its missing parts supplied by reference TRBV19 and TRBJ2-3, is DGGITQSPKYLFRKEGQNVTLSCEQNLNHDAMYWYRQDPGQGLRLIYYSQIVNDFQKGDIAEGYSVSREKKESFPLTVTSAQKNPTAFYLCASTPGIRSTDTQYFGPGTRLTVL.

The rearrangement joins TRBV5-6 to TRBJ1-1; D gene ambiguous. CDR3 length equals 14 residues. Germline-derived CDR1 and CDR2 are SGHDT and YYEEEE. V was cut by 0 bases and J by 1 base, with 7 bases left in between. The CDR3 DNA sequence: TGTGCCAGCAGCTTGGGACTATCGAACACTGAAGCTTTCTTT. Amino acids: CASSLGLSNTEAFF.

This chain connects TRBV7-2 to TRBJ1-4; no clear D. The V gene's germline CDR1 is SGHTA and CDR2 FQGNSA. Trimming removed 4 bases from V and 7 bases from J, with 16 bases in between. The CDR3 contains 15 residues. The CDR3 reads CASSSVADLSEKLFF. In DNA form, the CDR3 reads TGTGCCAGCAGCTCCGTCGCCGACTTGAGTGAAAAACTGTTTTTT.

The V gene is TRBV7-5, the J gene TRBJ2-5; the table gives TRBD2 as D, unverified against the DNA. TRBV7-5 is marked as a pseudogene. The CDR3 totals 14 residues. The CDR3 sequence: CVRSLALEQETQYF. The CDR3 nucleotides read TGTGTCAGAAGCTTAGCGCTAGAACAAGAGACCCAGTACTTC.

The chain links TRBV7-9 to TRBJ1-4; the match to TRBD1 covers 9 bases. The ends lost 5 bases at V and 5 bases at J; junction bases unmatched: 3. The CDR3 runs to 14 residues. Germline-derived CDR1 and CDR2 are SEHNR and FQNEAQ (reference sequence). The DNA of the CDR3 is TGTGCCAGCAGCATGACAGGGGGAAATGAAAAACTGTTTTTT. Protein sequence: CASSMTGGNEKLFF.

The table lists this clone with a count of one. The chain employs TRBV5-5 and TRBJ1-5; D unresolved. The CDR3 has 15 amino acids. The ends were cut back, 0 bases at V and 1 base at J, with 8 bases in the middle. CDR1 SGHKS and CDR2 YYEKEE come from the germline V gene (reference sequence). The CDR3 bases are TGTGCCAGCAGCTTGGCCCCTACGAGCAATCAGCCCCAGCATTTT. Protein: CASSLAPTSNQPQHF.

Points on this clone: This specimen includes other DNA sequences encoding the same CDR3. J is TRBJ1-1 and V is TRBV2, with 8 bases lining up with TRBD1. The CDR3 is 11 residues long. CDR1 is SNHLY and CDR2 is FYNNEI in the germline V gene. The junction had 1 base not matched to a gene; V was cut back by 6 bases and J by 7 bases. CDR3 region: CASRQGGEAFF. In DNA, the CDR3 is TGTGCCAGCAGACAGGGGGGTGAAGCTTTCTTT.

This clone was picked up a small number of times. The gene calls are TRBV19 and TRBJ1-5; D call uncertain. This CDR3 is 15 amino acids long. CDR1 is LNHDA, CDR2 SQIVND, per germline (reference sequence). V was clipped by 1 base and J by 3 bases, with 10 bases between them. The CDR3 DNA reads as TGTGCCAGTAGTATAGTGGCGGGGAACAATCAGCCCCAGCATTTT. Protein product: CASSIVAGNNQPQHF. The variable domain in full, with the rest retrieved from reference TRBV19 and TRBJ1-5, is DGGITQSPKYLFRKEGQNVTLSCEQNLNHDAMYWYRQDPGQGLRLIYYSQIVNDFQKGDIAEGYSVSREKKESFPLTVTSAQKNPTAFYLCASSIVAGNNQPQHFGDGTRLSIL.

Worth noting for this clone: At one of its ends the junction is not consistent with the germline gene, which may arise from a read error. V gene TRBV7-8 combines with J gene TRBJ1-1; D is unclear. Germline V gene data show CDR1 as SGHVS and CDR2 as FQNEAQ. The CDR3 length is 11 residues. The CDR3 DNA follows: TGTGCCAGCAGCCCGAACATTGAAGCTTTCTTT. It codes for CASSPNIEAFF.

The rearrangement uses TRBV2 and TRBJ2-5, with 8 bases aligning to TRBD1. The CDR3 has 14 amino acids. V was clipped by 6 bases and J by 1 base; unmatched bases: 4. Germline V lookup: CDR1 SNHLY, CDR2 FYNNEI. Here the CDR3 DNA reads TGTGCCAGCAGCGCCGACAGGGGCCAAGAGACCCAGTACTTC. Protein sequence: CASSADRGQETQYF. The full variable domain, completed using reference TRBV2 and TRBJ2-5, is EPEVTQTPSHQVTQMGQEVILRCVPISNHLYFYWYRQILGQKVEFLVSFYNNEISEKSEIFDDQFSVERPDGSNFTLKIRSTKLEDSAMYFCASSADRGQETQYFGPGTRLLVL.

The CDR3 loop is CASSKIQGWQPQHF. In DNA form, the CDR3 reads TGTGCCAGCTCGAAAATCCAGGGCTGGCAGCCCCAGCATTTT. V is TRBV6-5 and J is TRBJ1-5, with D perhaps TRBD1 (5 bases). Germline CDR1 MNHEY, CDR2 SVGAGI. The CDR3 runs to 14 residues. The V end was cut by 8 bases, the J end by 7 bases, with 18 bases between.

The chain carries TRBV6-2 or TRBV6-3 and TRBJ2-3; 8 positions agree with TRBD2. The CDR3 has 15 residues. The ends lost 2 bases at V and 5 bases at J; junction bases unmatched: 6. Germline CDR1 MNHEY, CDR2 SVGEGT. The CDR3 loop is CASSYRAGGRDTQYF. CDR3 DNA: TGTGCCAGCAGTTACCGGGCGGGGGGCAGAGATACGCAGTATTTT.

The chain uses TRBV5-4 and TRBJ2-5; 15 bases match TRBD2. Unmatched junction bases numbered 2, after V lost 3 bases and J lost 5 bases. CDR3 length equals 15 residues. Germline CDR1 reads SGHNT; CDR2 reads YYREEE (reference sequence). The CDR3 coding sequence is TGTGCCAGCAGCTCTGGACTAGCGGGGGGGGAGACCCAGTACTTC. Amino acids: CASSSGLAGGETQYF.